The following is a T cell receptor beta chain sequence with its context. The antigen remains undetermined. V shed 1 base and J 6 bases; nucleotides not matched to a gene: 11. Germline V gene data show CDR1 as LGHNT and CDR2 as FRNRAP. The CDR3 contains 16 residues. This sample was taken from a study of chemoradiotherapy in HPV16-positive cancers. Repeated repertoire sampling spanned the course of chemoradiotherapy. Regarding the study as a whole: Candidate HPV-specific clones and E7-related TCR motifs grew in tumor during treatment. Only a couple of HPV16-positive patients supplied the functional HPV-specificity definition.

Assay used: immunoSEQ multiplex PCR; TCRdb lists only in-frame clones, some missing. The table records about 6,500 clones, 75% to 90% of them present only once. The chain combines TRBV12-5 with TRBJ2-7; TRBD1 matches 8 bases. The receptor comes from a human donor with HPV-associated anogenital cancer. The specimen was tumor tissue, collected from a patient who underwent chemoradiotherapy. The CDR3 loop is CASGLDPGTGGVEQYF. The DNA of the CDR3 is TGTGCTAGTGGTTTGGACCCCGGGACAGGAGGGGTCGAGCAGTACTTC.